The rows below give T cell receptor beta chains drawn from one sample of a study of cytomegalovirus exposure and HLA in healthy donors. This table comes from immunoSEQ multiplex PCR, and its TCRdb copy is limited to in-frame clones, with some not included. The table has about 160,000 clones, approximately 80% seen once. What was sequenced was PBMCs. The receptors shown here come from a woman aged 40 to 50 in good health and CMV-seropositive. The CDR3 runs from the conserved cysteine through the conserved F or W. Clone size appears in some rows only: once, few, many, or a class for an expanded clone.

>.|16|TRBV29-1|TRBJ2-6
CSADGRDRAGANVLTF
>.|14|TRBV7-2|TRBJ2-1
CASSLGQAYNEQFF
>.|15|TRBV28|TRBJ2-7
CASSPRTSSSYEQYF
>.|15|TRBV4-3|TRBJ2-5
CASSQDLPGGETQYF
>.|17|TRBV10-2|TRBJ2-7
CASSEYSGRASSYEQYF
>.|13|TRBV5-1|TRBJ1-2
CASSLEGGDGYTF
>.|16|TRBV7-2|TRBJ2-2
CASSRLTGIGAGELFF
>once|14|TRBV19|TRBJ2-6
CASKGGSGANVLTF
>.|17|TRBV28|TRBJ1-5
CASSLSGTGEGNQPQHF
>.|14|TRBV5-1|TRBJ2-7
CASSLVPGGNEQYF
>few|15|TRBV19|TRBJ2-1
CASSTGLAAYNEQFF
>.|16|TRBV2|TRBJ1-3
CASSESGGLSGNTIYF
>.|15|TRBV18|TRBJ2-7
CASSPTSENSYEQYF
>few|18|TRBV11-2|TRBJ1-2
CASSLGRTGGYTNYGYTF
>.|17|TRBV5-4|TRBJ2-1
CASSPPGQRVPISEQFF
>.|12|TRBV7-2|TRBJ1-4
CASSLGRGKLFF
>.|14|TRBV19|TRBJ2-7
CASTNPTGAGEQYF
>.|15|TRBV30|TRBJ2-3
CAWSKGAVLTDTQYF
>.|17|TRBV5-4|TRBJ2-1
CASSWGGDSGNYNEQFF
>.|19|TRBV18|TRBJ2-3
CASSPPVGLAGERTDTQYF
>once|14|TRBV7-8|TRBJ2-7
CASSLTSGAYEQYF
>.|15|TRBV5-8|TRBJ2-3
CASSLGQGSSDTQYF
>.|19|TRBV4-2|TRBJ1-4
CASSQDQRTGVSVGEKLFF